The clone carrying this T cell receptor beta chain was observed a handful of times. The sample is drawn from a study of blood T cell repertoires in COVID-19. Looking at the study overall: Samples came from the United States, Italy and Spain, spanning acute and convalescent COVID-19. The cDNA or gDNA used as material had been derived from T cells, B-cell-depleted T cells, or PBMCs.

Methods used by the authors: Amplified reference gene primers provided the basis for estimating nucleated cell counts. Only in-frame clones appear in the TCRdb table, and some are missing; sequencing was by immunoSEQ multiplex PCR. V and J calls and clone size follow that table, whereas D and trimming were derived from the DNA. The sample consists of fewer than 250,000 clones, about 86% of them appearing once. V was shortened by 4 bases and J by 6 bases, with 6 bases between the two germline ends. Per the germline V gene, CDR1 is ENHRY and CDR2 is SYGVKD. This CDR3 contains 12 residues. The receptor's source is a man aged 50 or older with active or convalescent COVID-19. The chain recombines TRBV10-3 with TRBJ2-2, with D possibly TRBD2 on 5 matching bases. Material for sequencing was peripheral blood. For the CDR3, the DNA is TGTGCCATCAGTGGCGGGTCCGGGGAGCTGTTTTTT. Its translation is CAISGGSGELFF.